The 10 T cell receptor beta chains presented below share a single source sample, sequenced in a study of T-cell reconstitution after alpha-beta-depleted transplantation in children. Unique molecular identifiers were used in preparing the TCRbeta library. TCRdb reprocessed the PCR reads via MiXCR and lists one record per CDR3 protein. The sample consists of about 540,000 distinct CDR3 sequences, about a sixth of them appearing once. The material sequenced was PBMCs from the stem cell graft donor, taken from the stem cell graft. These receptors were collected from a human donor who donated a stem cell graft to a child with acute lymphoblastic leukemia.

This clonotype appeared a few times. The rearrangement uses TRBV7-2 and TRBJ1-1, with 10 bases lining up with TRBD1. Germline assignment: CDR1 SGHTA and CDR2 FQGNSA. Unmatched junction bases numbered 5, after V lost 4 bases and J lost 3 bases. The CDR3 loop spans 15 amino acids. The CDR3 spells CASSSRQGADTEAFF. The CDR3 nucleotides are TGTGCCAGCAGCTCTCGACAGGGGGCGGACACTGAAGCTTTCTTT. The entire variable domain, with the rest obtained from reference TRBV7-2 and TRBJ1-1, is as follows: GAGVSQSPSNKVTEKGKDVELRCDPISGHTALYWYRQSLGQGLEFLIYFQGNSAPDKSGLPSDRFSAERTGGSVSTLTIQRTQQEDSAVYLCASSSRQGADTEAFFGQGTRLTVV.

The table lists this clonotype with a few counts. The rearrangement links TRBV7-6 to TRBJ1-3; TRBD1 might be the D (5 bases). The CDR3 runs to 12 residues. Germline lookup yields CDR1 SGHVS and CDR2 FNYEAQ. Trimming took off 5 bases at V and 14 bases at J, with 16 bases between the two ends. The CDR3 spells CASSPLVQGVYF. CDR3 in DNA: TGTGCCAGCAGCCCCCTGGTTCAGGGCGTATATTTT.

The V gene is TRBV7-3, the J gene TRBJ1-6; 8 nucleotides match TRBD1. Germline trimming cut 5 bases from V and 9 bases from J; bases unmatched to any gene: 3. The CDR3 runs to 13 residues. Looked up from germline, CDR1 is SGHTA and CDR2 is FQGTGA. The chain's CDR3 is CASSEDRVSPLHF. The CDR3 DNA is TGTGCCAGCAGCGAGGACAGGGTTTCACCCCTCCACTTT.

This rearrangement joins TRBV3-1 to TRBJ2-7; possibly TRBD2 for D (5 bases). The CDR3 totals 13 residues. Germline V gene data show CDR1 as LGHDT and CDR2 as YNNKEL (reference sequence). With 3 bases removed from V and 5 bases from J, the gap between germline ends came to 11 bases. CDR3 region: CASSHFRGNEQYF. CDR3 bases: TGTGCCAGCAGCCATTTTAGAGGGAACGAGCAGTACTTC.

This clonotype has just a few counts. The V call is TRBV27, the J call TRBJ2-3; 7 bases match TRBD2. After removal of 2 bases from V and 7 bases from J, the junction contained 9 bases not matched to a gene. CDR1 is MNHEY, CDR2 SMNVEV, per germline (reference sequence). This CDR3 has 15 amino acids. As DNA, the CDR3 is TGTGCCAGCAGTTTAGGGGGAGGGCTGATAAATACGCAGTATTTT. This gives the protein CASSLGGGLINTQYF.

V is TRBV2 and J is TRBJ2-7; D ambiguous. Looked up from germline, CDR1 is SNHLY and CDR2 is FYNNEI. Trimming stripped 8 bases from V and 5 bases from J, with 16 bases between. CDR3 length equals 13 residues. The CDR3 nucleotides are TGTGCCAGCCCTGCCGGACCGCGGAACGAGCAGTACTTC. Translating gives CASPAGPRNEQYF.

The V call is TRBV7-7, the J call TRBJ2-1, with D possibly matching TRBD2 (6 bases). This CDR3 is built from 15 residues. Between the trimmed V and J ends, which lost 1 base and 5 bases, there was a span of 12 bases. Germline CDR1 and CDR2: SSHAT and FNYEAQ (reference sequence). Here the CDR3 DNA reads TGTGCCAGCAGCTTAGGACTAGGGGAGAACAATGAGCAGTTCTTC. Translating gives CASSLGLGENNEQFF.

This clonotype showed up just a few times. The genes are TRBV7-3 and TRBJ2-2; TRBD1 matches at 7 bases. This CDR3 comprises 15 residues. The germline V gene has CDR1 SGHTA and CDR2 FQGTGA. V was clipped by 4 bases and J by 5 bases; unmatched bases: 7. CDR3 in amino acids: CASSSARGQTGELFF. The CDR3 coding sequence is TGTGCCAGCAGCTCCGCCAGGGGACAGACCGGGGAGCTGTTTTTT.

V usage is TRBV7-6 and J usage is TRBJ2-3; TRBD2 matches 7 bases. The CDR3 is 16 amino acids. Germline lookup yields CDR1 SGHVS and CDR2 FNYEAQ. Germline trimming cut 5 bases from V and 3 bases from J; bases unmatched to any gene: 11. This chain's CDR3 is CASSPLAGEGTDTQYF. CDR3 coding DNA: TGTGCCAGCAGCCCACTTGCGGGAGAGGGGACAGATACGCAGTATTTT.

This clonotype was found a few times. The chain employs TRBV7-9 and TRBJ2-2; D is uncertain. This CDR3 region has 11 residues. The germline V gene encodes CDR1 SEHNR and CDR2 FQNEAQ (reference sequence). Deletions cut 8 bases from V and 3 bases from J, with 4 bases between. The CDR3 loop reads CASGDTGELFF. CDR3 bases: TGTGCCAGCGGCGACACCGGGGAGCTGTTTTTT. Full variable domain (rest looked up from reference TRBV7-9 and TRBJ2-2): DTGVSQNPRHKITKRGQNVTFRCDPISEHNRLYWYRQTLGQGPEFLTYFQNEAQLEKSRLLSDRFSAERPKGSFSTLEIQRTEQGDSAMYLCASGDTGELFFGEGSRLTVL.